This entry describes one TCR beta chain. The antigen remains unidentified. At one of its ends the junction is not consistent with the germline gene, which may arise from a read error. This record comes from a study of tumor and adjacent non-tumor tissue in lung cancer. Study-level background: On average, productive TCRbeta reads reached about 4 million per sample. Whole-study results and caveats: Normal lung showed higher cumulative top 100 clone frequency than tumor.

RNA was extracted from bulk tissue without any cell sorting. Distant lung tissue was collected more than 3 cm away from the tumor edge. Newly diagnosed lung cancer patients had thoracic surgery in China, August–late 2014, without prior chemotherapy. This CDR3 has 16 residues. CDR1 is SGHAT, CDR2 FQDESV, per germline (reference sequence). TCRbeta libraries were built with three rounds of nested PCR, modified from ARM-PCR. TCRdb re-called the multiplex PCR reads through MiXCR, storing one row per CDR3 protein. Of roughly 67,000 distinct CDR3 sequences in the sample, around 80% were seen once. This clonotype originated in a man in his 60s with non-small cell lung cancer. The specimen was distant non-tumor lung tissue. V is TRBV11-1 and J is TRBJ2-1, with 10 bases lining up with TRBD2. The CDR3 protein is CASSSQGLAGDNEQFF. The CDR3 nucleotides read TGTGCCAGTAGCTCCCAGGGGCTAGCGGGGGACAATGAGCAGTTCTTC.